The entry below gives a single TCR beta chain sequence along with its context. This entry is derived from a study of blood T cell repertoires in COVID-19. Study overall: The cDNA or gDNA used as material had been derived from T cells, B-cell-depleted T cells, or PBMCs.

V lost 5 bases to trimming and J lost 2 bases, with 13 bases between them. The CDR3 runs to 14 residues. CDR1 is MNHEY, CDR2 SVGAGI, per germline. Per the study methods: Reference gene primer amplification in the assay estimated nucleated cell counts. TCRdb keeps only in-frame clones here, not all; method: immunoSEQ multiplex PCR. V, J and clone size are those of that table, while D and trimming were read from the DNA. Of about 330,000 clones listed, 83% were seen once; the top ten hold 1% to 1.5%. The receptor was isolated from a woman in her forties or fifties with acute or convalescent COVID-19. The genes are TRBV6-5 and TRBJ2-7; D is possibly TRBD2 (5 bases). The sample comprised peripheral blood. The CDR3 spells CASSRGPGTYEQYV. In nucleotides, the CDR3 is TGTGCCAGCAGTCGGGGTCCGGGGACCTACGAGCAGTACGTC.